The sequence of this T cell receptor beta chain was determined in a study of identical twins. TCRdb called the 5' RACE reads again in MiXCR, with one record for every CDR3 protein. The sample lists 690,000 or so distinct CDR3 sequences, around 6% occurring once. This clonotype was seen a handful of times. Its cognate antigen is unknown. Per germline, CDR1 DFQATT and CDR2 SNEGSKA (reference sequence). V lost 0 bases, J lost 3 bases, and 5 bases stayed unmatched. This CDR3 region has 16 residues. Study-level points and caveats: Invariant MAIT and iNKT cells may have partly biased zero-insertion analyses. Insertion counts were lower in abundant cord blood beta clonotypes, a trend that memory repertoires did not show.

The chain is built from TRBV20-1 and TRBJ2-1, with TRBD2 matching 10 bases. The material sequenced was naive T cells sorted from blood. The sequence came from a man aged 18 to 30 in good health. This chain's CDR3 is CSARDWGTSDYNEQFF. Written as DNA, the CDR3 is TGCAGTGCTAGAGATTGGGGGACTAGCGACTACAATGAGCAGTTCTTC.